This passage covers 29 T cell receptor beta chains from one sample sequenced in a study of blood T cell repertoires in COVID-19. Assay: immunoSEQ multiplex PCR; the TCRdb copy retains only in-frame clones and omits some. The repertoire holds around 80,000 clones, with about four fifths as singletons. Source material: peripheral blood. These receptors originate from a human donor in a cohort sampled during active COVID-19.

This clone was seen only a few times. The chain couples TRBV30 to TRBJ2-1, with TRBD1 matching over 9 bases. V lost 0 bases and J lost 6; bases outside the gene matches: 9. This CDR3 spans 16 amino acids. The germline V gene encodes CDR1 GTSNPN and CDR2 SVGIG (reference sequence). The CDR3 here is CAWSVRRGTGSNEQFF. As DNA, the CDR3 is TGTGCCTGGAGTGTACGGAGGGGGACAGGGTCCAATGAGCAGTTCTTC.

V gene TRBV5-1 combines with J gene TRBJ2-5; TRBD1 matches at 9 bases. After removal of 0 bases from V and 6 bases from J, the junction contained 3 bases not matched to a gene. CDR3 length: 14 amino acids. Germline V gene data show CDR1 as SGHRS and CDR2 as YFSETQ. The CDR3 protein is CASSLDGTGQTQYF. CDR3 sequence (DNA): TGCGCCAGCAGCTTGGATGGGACAGGGCAGACCCAGTACTTC.

The chain combines TRBV28 with TRBJ2-7; perhaps TRBD1 as D (6 bases). V was clipped by 11 bases and J by 9 bases, with 14 bases between them. Per germline, CDR1 MDHEN and CDR2 SYDVKM. The CDR3 is 10 residues long. CDR3 nucleotide sequence: TGTGCCTCCACCACAGGGTTGCAGTACTTC. Translating gives CASTTGLQYF.

This clone was picked up one time. This chain links TRBV5-1 with TRBJ2-3; TRBD1 aligns across 9 bases. The V gene's germline CDR1 is SGHRS and CDR2 YFSETQ. With V trimmed by 7 bases and J by 0 bases, 3 bases remained unmatched. This CDR3 contains 14 residues. The CDR3 bases are TGCGCCAGCGGGGGACAGGGAAGCACAGATACGCAGTATTTT. Protein: CASGGQGSTDTQYF.

The V gene is TRBV6-5, the J gene TRBJ1-1, with TRBD1 as a possible D gene (5 bases). Germline assignment: CDR1 MNHEY and CDR2 SVGAGI. The germline V and J ends were trimmed by 4 bases and 3 bases, with 18 bases remaining between them. The CDR3 has 16 residues. The CDR3 DNA follows: TGTGCCAGCAGTTTTCTAAAACCCGACAGAGACACTGAAGCTTTCTTT. Protein product: CASSFLKPDRDTEAFF.

The chain combines TRBV11-3 with TRBJ1-5; no clear D. This CDR3 contains 15 residues. Trimming took 0 bases from V and 0 from J, leaving 6 bases between them. From germline, CDR1 is SGHNT and CDR2 YENEEA. The CDR3 here is CASSLDGGSNQPQHF. As DNA, the CDR3 is TGTGCCAGCAGCTTAGATGGAGGTAGCAATCAGCCCCAGCATTTT.

The V call is TRBV3-1 (or the pseudogene TRBV3-2), the J call TRBJ2-7; maybe TRBD2 (5 bases). CDR1 and CDR2 from the germline V gene are LGHDT and YNNKEL (reference sequence). With 0 bases removed from V and 0 bases from J, the gap between germline ends came to 12 bases. The CDR3 sequence is 16 residues long. The CDR3 DNA reads TGTGCCAGCAGCCAAGATCGGACTCCCAGCTCCTACGAGCAGTACTTC. Protein sequence: CASSQDRTPSSYEQYF.

The CDR3 DNA is TGTGCCAGCAGCGTACAGGGGCTCTTCACAGATACGCAGTATTTT. It encodes CASSVQGLFTDTQYF. The rearrangement links TRBV2 to TRBJ2-3; 7 bases match TRBD1. CDR3 length equals 15 residues. The trim removed 6 bases at V and 2 bases at J, leaving 8 bases unmatched. Germline-derived CDR1 and CDR2 are SNHLY and FYNNEI.

In the case of this clone: One junction end disagrees with the germline gene, perhaps due to a read error. The chain joins TRBV7-6 to TRBJ2-7, with 11 bases aligning to TRBD2. CDR1 is SGHVS, CDR2 FNYEAQ, per germline. This CDR3 is built from 14 residues. CDR3 nucleotide sequence: TGTGCCAGCACCTTAACTAGCGGGAGCTACGAGCAGTACTTC. Encoded protein: CASTLTSGSYEQYF.

V is TRBV29-1 and J is TRBJ1-6; TRBD1 matches at 8 bases. From germline, CDR1 is SQVTM and CDR2 ANQGSEA. V shed 6 bases, J shed 6 bases, and the junction held 7 bases outside the gene matches. CDR3 size: 14 residues. CDR3 bases: TGCAGCGTGGCCGGACAGGGTGGTAATTCACCCCTCCACTTT. Protein: CSVAGQGGNSPLHF.

Turning to this clone: This sample includes further DNA sequences coding for the same CDR3. The V and J genes are TRBV5-4 and TRBJ2-3; possibly TRBD2 for D (6 bases). The CDR3 extends over 15 amino acids. Germline CDR1 is SGHNT and CDR2 is YYREEE (reference sequence). V was pared by 1 base and J by 4 bases, with 13 bases between. The CDR3, as DNA: TGTGCCAGCAGCTTGTCGGGCGGAGGGGCAGATACGCAGTATTTT. The encoded protein is CASSLSGGGADTQYF.

The chain recombines TRBV9 with TRBJ2-2, with 10 bases matching TRBD2. The trim removed 4 bases at V and 4 bases at J, leaving 4 bases unmatched. CDR3 length: 15 residues. Per germline, CDR1 SGDLS and CDR2 YYNGEE. CDR3 coding DNA: TGTGCCAGCAGCACTAGCGGGACAGGCACCGGGGAGCTGTTTTTT. Its protein product is CASSTSGTGTGELFF.

This clone has only a few counts. The rearrangement joins TRBV5-1 to TRBJ2-5, with TRBD2 identical over 7 bases. The V segment lost 4 bases and the J segment 5 bases; nucleotides outside the gene matches: 11. The CDR3 totals 15 residues. CDR1 SGHRS and CDR2 YFSETQ come from the germline V gene. The DNA of the CDR3 is TGCGCCAGCAGCACTCCACGGGGGGAGGCGGAGACCCAGTACTTC. Residues: CASSTPRGEAETQYF.

This clone was detected only once. CDR3 protein: CASSRTGAGELFF. The DNA for the CDR3 is TGTGCCAGCAGCCGGACTGGGGCCGGGGAGCTGTTTTTT. The chain carries TRBV12-3 or TRBV12-4 and TRBJ2-2, with D possibly being TRBD2 (5 bases). The CDR3 runs 13 residues. Trimming shortened V by 6 bases and J by 6 bases, and 11 bases separated the two germline ends.

The chain couples TRBV6-2 or TRBV6-3 to TRBJ1-1, with TRBD1 as a possible D gene (6 bases). This CDR3 has 13 residues. Trimming removed 5 bases at V and 7 bases at J, with 14 bases between. Germline-derived CDR1 and CDR2 are MNHEY and SVGEGT. As DNA, the CDR3 is TGTGCCAGCAGTAAGACAGGCCCCTTTGAAGCTTTCTTT. Translated, it gives CASSKTGPFEAFF.

The V gene is TRBV28, the J gene TRBJ2-5, with 7 bases that match TRBD2. Unmatched junction bases numbered 4, after V lost 3 bases and J lost 3 bases. This CDR3 is 14 amino acids long. CDR1 and CDR2 from the germline V gene are MDHEN and SYDVKM. CDR3 loop: CASSFRGGEETQYF. The CDR3 region has the DNA TGTGCCAGCAGTTTCCGGGGAGGGGAAGAGACCCAGTACTTC.

This clone was recorded once. The chain recombines TRBV6-5 with TRBJ1-2; the D gene is possibly TRBD1 (6 bases). The CDR3 has 15 residues. Trimming took off 7 bases at V and 3 bases at J, with 18 bases between the two ends. Germline CDR1 and CDR2: MNHEY and SVGAGI. This CDR3 reads CASIRTGPPDYGYTF. The CDR3 DNA sequence: TGTGCCAGCATAAGAACAGGGCCGCCCGACTATGGCTACACCTTC.

V and J are TRBV21-1 and TRBJ1-1. TRBV21-1 is labeled a pseudogene. The CDR3 is made up of 14 amino acids. The CDR3 nucleotides are TGTGCCAGCTCCTCCGGGAGGGCGAACACTGAAGCTTTCTTT. Protein sequence: CASSSGRANTEAFF.

The chain links TRBV7-2 to TRBJ2-3; a possible D gene is TRBD2 (7 bases). Germline V gene data show CDR1 as SGHTA and CDR2 as FQGNSA. The CDR3 is 18 amino acids. Trimming cost V 5 bases and J 0 bases, with 21 bases left between them. CDR3 nucleotide sequence: TGTGCCAGCAGCCAAGCTAGGGGGGGGGCCCCTAGCACAGATACGCAGTATTTT. Protein: CASSQARGGAPSTDTQYF.

This clone appeared a single time. The chain links TRBV28 to TRBJ2-7, with TRBD2 as a possible D gene (5 bases). The CDR3 is 13 amino acids. CDR1 MDHEN and CDR2 SYDVKM come from the germline V gene. V shed 2 bases and J shed 6 bases, with 11 bases lying between them. In DNA, the CDR3 is TGTGCCAGCAGTTTAGGGAGTCCCCGCGAGCAGTACTTC. Protein sequence: CASSLGSPREQYF.

The chain employs TRBV30 and TRBJ1-3, with D maybe TRBD1 (5 bases). Germline lookup yields CDR1 GTSNPN and CDR2 SVGIG (reference sequence). The CDR3 contains 17 residues. Trimming pared 3 bases from V and 4 bases from J, leaving 22 bases between. CDR3 region: CAWSSLRTYPFGNTIYF. CDR3 sequence (DNA): TGTGCCTGGAGCAGTCTTCGGACATACCCTTTCGGAAACACCATATATTTT.

The CDR3 loop is CASSLSPNGEAFF. CDR3 coding DNA: TGTGCCAGCAGCTTAAGTCCGAACGGGGAAGCTTTCTTT. The chain links TRBV7-3 to TRBJ1-1, with D uncertain. CDR3 length: 13 residues. Per the germline V gene, CDR1 is SGHTA and CDR2 is FQGTGA. Between the trimmed V and J ends, which lost 1 base and 8 bases, there was a span of 11 bases.

This clone appeared once. The rearrangement links TRBV6-5 to TRBJ2-1, with D perhaps TRBD1 (6 bases). The CDR3 loop spans 14 amino acids. CDR1 is MNHEY and CDR2 is SVGAGI in the germline V gene. The V end was cut by 5 bases, the J end by 5 bases, with 13 bases between. CDR3 loop: CASSPKQGNNEQFF. The CDR3 DNA reads TGTGCCAGCAGTCCCAAACAGGGAAACAATGAGCAGTTCTTC.

The chain employs TRBV19 and TRBJ1-1; 8 bases are a match to TRBD1. Germline trimming cut 2 bases from V and 5 bases from J; bases unmatched to any gene: 10. Germline V gene lookup returns CDR1 LNHDA and CDR2 SQIVND (reference sequence). This CDR3 region has 16 residues. CDR3 in amino acids: CASSILHRRQGTEAFF. As DNA, the CDR3 is TGTGCCAGTAGTATACTCCACCGACGACAGGGGACTGAAGCTTTCTTT.

The V call is TRBV5-5, the J call TRBJ1-6; 7 bases agree with TRBD1. The V gene end was trimmed by 4 bases and the J gene end by 5 bases; junction bases not matched to a gene: 3. The germline V gene has CDR1 SGHKS and CDR2 YYEKEE (reference sequence). The CDR3 length is 14 residues. The CDR3 reads CASSTDRNNSPLHF. DNA for the CDR3: TGTGCCAGCAGCACGGACAGGAATAATTCACCCCTCCACTTT.

The chain employs TRBV19 and TRBJ2-7; 8 nucleotides agree with TRBD2. CDR1 is LNHDA and CDR2 is SQIVND in the germline V gene (reference sequence). The length of the CDR3 is 14 residues. V shed 7 bases and J 3 bases; nucleotides not matched to a gene: 8. The CDR3 sequence is CASTPGSGIYEQYF. In nucleotides, the CDR3 is TGTGCCAGTACCCCGGGTAGCGGGATCTACGAGCAGTACTTC. Full variable domain (remainder filled in from reference TRBV19 and TRBJ2-7): DGGITQSPKYLFRKEGQNVTLSCEQNLNHDAMYWYRQDPGQGLRLIYYSQIVNDFQKGDIAEGYSVSREKKESFPLTVTSAQKNPTAFYLCASTPGSGIYEQYFGPGTRLTVT.

V and J are TRBV5-6 and TRBJ1-2; 7 nucleotides match TRBD1. V lost 1 base to trimming and J lost 4 bases; unmatched junction nucleotides: 7. Germline CDR1 and CDR2: SGHDT and YYEEEE. CDR3 length: 15 amino acids. This chain's CDR3 is CASSLRTGSTYGYTF. For the CDR3, the DNA is TGTGCCAGCAGCTTGAGGACAGGCTCTACCTATGGCTACACCTTC.

The chain recombines TRBV5-1 with TRBJ2-7; 9 bases agree with TRBD1. This CDR3 has 15 amino acids. Per germline, CDR1 SGHRS and CDR2 YFSETQ. With V trimmed by 4 bases and J by 5 bases, 10 bases remained unmatched. The CDR3 nucleotides are TGCGCCAGCAGCACCCAGACAGGGGGTTCGAACGAGCAGTACTTC. This codes for CASSTQTGGSNEQYF.

The chain joins TRBV7-9 to TRBJ2-2; 11 bases are a match to TRBD2. This CDR3 spans 18 amino acids. J gave up 2 bases and V 4 bases, and 9 bases lay outside the gene matches. Looked up from germline, CDR1 is SEHNR and CDR2 is FQNEAQ (reference sequence). Here the CDR3 reads CASSSPLAGGPNTGELFF. CDR3 DNA: TGTGCCAGCAGCTCGCCCCTAGCGGGGGGCCCTAACACCGGGGAGCTGTTTTTT.